This T cell receptor (beta chain) was retrieved from a study of identifying expanded T cells in peripheral blood. The CDR3 has 19 amino acids. V trimming: 0 bases; J trimming: 0 bases; junction bases outside the gene matches: 9. Looked up from germline, CDR1 is MNHNS and CDR2 is SASEGT. Assay used: immunoSEQ multiplex PCR; TCRdb lists only in-frame clones, some missing. There are more than 90,000 clones in the sample; approximately 90% occur only once, and roughly 15% lies in the top ten. The specimen was blood. This receptor was obtained from a person between 18 and 75 years old in good health. This sequence joins TRBV6-1 and TRBJ2-1, with 9 bases aligning to TRBD2. Here the CDR3 DNA reads TGTGCCAGCAGTGAAGCGACGGGACTAGCTCCTAGCTCCTACAATGAGCAGTTCTTC. Translated, it gives CASSEATGLAPSSYNEQFF.